A selection of T cell receptor beta chains follows, all from one sample in a study of blood T cell repertoires in COVID-19. Assay used: immunoSEQ multiplex PCR; TCRdb lists only in-frame clones, some missing. The table has about 310,000 clones, about nine tenths seen once; the top ten hold 1%. What was sequenced was peripheral blood. The receptor set was obtained from a man in his forties or fifties with active or convalescent COVID-19. CDR3s include the opening cysteine and the closing phenylalanine or tryptophan. Fields, in order: CDR3 length, J gene, V gene, D gene, clone size, CDR3 protein, CDR3 DNA. The D gene is left open where the match is weak. The size of a clone is reported for some rows only, either as once, few or many, or as a class for expanded clones.

16,TRBJ1-2,TRBV5-1,TRBD1,.,CASREGQRNRERGYTF,TGCGCCAGCAGAGAGGGACAGCGAAACCGGGAACGAGGCTACACCTTC
11,TRBJ1-2,TRBV29-1,.,.,CSIGGGFGYTF,TGCAGCATAGGGGGAGGGTTTGGCTACACCTTC
15,TRBJ1-2,TRBV28,TRBD1,.,CASSSTGAIHYGYTF,TGTGCCAGCAGTTCGACAGGGGCGATACACTATGGCTACACCTTC
14,TRBJ1-6,TRBV28,.,.,CASSLSWENSPLHF,TGTGCCAGCAGTTTAAGTTGGGAGAATTCACCCCTCCACTTT
15,TRBJ2-1,TRBV14,TRBD1,.,CASSQGTGSYNEQFF,TGTGCCAGCAGCCAAGGGACAGGTTCCTACAATGAGCAGTTCTTC
15,TRBJ1-1,TRBV10-3,.,.,CAISDLFGGNTEAFF,TGTGCCATCAGTGATCTTTTTGGAGGGAACACTGAAGCTTTCTTT
12,TRBJ2-1,TRBV28,.,.,CASTGQNNEQFF,TGTGCCAGCACCGGACAGAACAATGAGCAGTTCTTC
14,TRBJ1-2,TRBV5-5,.,.,CASSFLSGVNGYTF,TGTGCCAGCAGCTTCCTCTCAGGGGTCAATGGCTACACCTTC
15,TRBJ2-7,TRBV28,TRBD1,.,CASSFVGTGGYEQYF,TGTGCCAGCAGTTTCGTCGGGACAGGGGGCTACGAGCAGTACTTC
18,TRBJ1-3,TRBV6-4,.,.,CASSFPGNSPLSGNTIYF,TGTGCCAGCAGTTTCCCCGGGAACAGCCCCCTCTCTGGAAACACCATATATTTT
13,TRBJ2-3,TRBV6-6,TRBD1,.,CASSKTGEDTQYF,TGTGCCAGCAGTAAGACAGGGGAGGATACGCAGTATTTT
12,TRBJ1-1,TRBV10-3,TRBD1,.,CAISRQGTEAFF,TGTGCCATCAGTCGACAGGGGACTGAAGCTTTCTTT
16,TRBJ2-7,TRBV28,TRBD1,.,CASSPLTGTGSYEQYF,TGTGCCAGCAGTCCCTTGACCGGGACAGGGAGCTACGAGCAGTACTTC
14,TRBJ2-5,TRBV18,.,.,CASSPRELQETQYF,TGTGCCAGCTCACCCCGGGAGCTACAAGAGACCCAGTACTTC
15,TRBJ2-1,TRBV3-1/TRBV3-2,TRBD1,.,CASSQTLQGVDEQFF,TGTGCCAGCAGCCAGACTTTACAGGGGGTCGATGAGCAGTTCTTC
15,TRBJ2-7,TRBV5-1,TRBD2,.,CASSLLGGSPYEQYF,TGCGCCAGCAGCCTGTTAGGCGGGAGTCCCTACGAGCAGTACTTC
16,TRBJ2-7,TRBV6-2/TRBV6-3,.,.,CASSYLPWTPSYEQYF,TGTGCCAGCAGTTACCTCCCATGGACACCCTCCTACGAGCAGTACTTC
13,TRBJ1-5,TRBV7-9,TRBD1,.,CASSSGQNQPQHF,TGTGCCAGCAGCTCGGGACAGAATCAGCCCCAGCATTTT
16,TRBJ1-6,TRBV30,.,few,CGAGGLSSLLNSPLHF,TGTGGAGCCGGGGGACTCAGCTCTTTATTGAATTCACCCCTCCACTTT
12,TRBJ1-4,TRBV28,.,.,CAESRGDEKLFF,TGTGCCGAATCCAGGGGTGATGAAAAACTGTTTTTT
14,TRBJ1-2,TRBV7-2,.,.,CASSDHRQMRGYTF,TGTGCCAGCAGCGATCATCGACAGATGCGGGGCTACACCTTC
17,TRBJ2-2,TRBV4-2,TRBD2,.,CASTPTSGGTRTGELFF,TGTGCCAGCACCCCCACTAGCGGGGGGACAAGAACCGGGGAGCTGTTTTTT
14,TRBJ1-2,TRBV7-2,.,.,CASSSQRDSYGYTF,TGTGCCAGCAGCTCTCAGAGAGACTCCTATGGCTACACCTTC
14,TRBJ1-5,TRBV7-2,.,.,CASSLRAGNQPQHF,TGTGCCAGCAGCTTACGTGCAGGTAATCAGCCCCAGCATTTT
14,TRBJ2-7,TRBV9,TRBD2,.,CASSPTSGRFEQYF,TGTGCCAGCAGCCCTACTAGCGGGAGATTTGAGCAGTACTTC
13,TRBJ1-6,TRBV9,.,.,CASSRELESPLHF,TGTGCCAGCAGTAGGGAGTTGGAGTCACCCCTCCACTTT
18,TRBJ2-7,TRBV5-5,TRBD2,.,CASSSLGPGLAGSYEQYF,TGTGCCAGCAGCTCGTTAGGTCCGGGACTAGCGGGGTCCTACGAGCAGTACTTC
14,TRBJ1-2,TRBV19,.,.,CASSSPYPGNGYTF,TGTGCCAGTAGTAGTCCCTACCCCGGGAATGGCTACACCTTC
14,TRBJ2-3,TRBV18,TRBD1,.,CASSRGQGTDTQYF,TGTGCCAGCTCGCGAGGACAGGGCACAGATACGCAGTATTTT
13,TRBJ1-2,TRBV3-1/TRBV3-2,.,.,CASSPTGNYGYTF,TGTGCCAGCAGCCCAACAGGGAACTATGGCTACACCTTC
16,TRBJ1-2,TRBV28,TRBD1,.,CASRPRTGRRSYGYTF,TGTGCCAGCAGGCCCCGGACAGGGAGAAGAAGCTATGGCTACACCTTC
13,TRBJ2-2,TRBV9,.,.,CASSVGANGELFF,TGTGCCAGCAGCGTAGGAGCAAACGGGGAGCTGTTTTTT
14,TRBJ2-7,TRBV19,TRBD2,.,CASSPWGGIYEQYF,TGTGCCAGTAGCCCCTGGGGGGGGATCTACGAGCAGTACTTC
14,TRBJ2-3,TRBV2,TRBD2,.,CATTSGSSTDTQYF,TGTGCCACCACTAGCGGATCTAGCACAGATACGCAGTATTTT
15,TRBJ1-3,TRBV10-3,.,once,CAISQQGKGGNTIYF,TGTGCCATCAGTCAGCAGGGGAAGGGAGGAAACACCATATATTTT
16,TRBJ2-3,TRBV7-8,.,once,CASSLQGTLSTDTQYF,TGTGCCAGCAGCTTACAGGGAACCTTAAGCACAGATACGCAGTATTTT
15,TRBJ1-3,TRBV28,TRBD1,.,CASSHTGGSGNTIYF,TGTGCCAGCAGCCATACAGGGGGCTCTGGAAACACCATATATTTT
13,TRBJ1-1,TRBV6-6,.,.,CASSYGGGTEAFF,TGTGCCAGCAGTTACGGGGGGGGTACTGAAGCTTTCTTT
16,TRBJ2-1,TRBV10-1,TRBD2,.,CASSAPGLAGVNEQFF,TGCGCCAGCAGTGCCCCGGGACTAGCGGGAGTAAATGAGCAGTTCTTC
14,TRBJ1-3,TRBV6-2/TRBV6-3,.,.,CASSYSGSGNTIYF,TGTGCCAGCAGTTATAGCGGCTCTGGAAACACCATATATTTT